A selection of T cell receptor beta chains follows, all from one sample in a study of identical twins. A single record per CDR3 protein comes from TCRdb applying MiXCR to the 5' RACE reads. Of 500,000 or so distinct CDR3 sequences listed, 20% to 25% are singletons. This sample also belongs to another study, concerning T cells expressing NK-cell markers.

Sample: CD4+ T cells sorted from blood. The origin of the receptors is a woman between 18 and 29 years old in good health. CDR3s include the opening cysteine and the closing phenylalanine or tryptophan.

v_call,cdr3_aa
TRBV7-9,CASSPSPVGGYTF
TRBV6-1,CASKGPLHSPLHF
TRBV7-2,CASTLGLAGGYNEQFF
TRBV12-3/TRBV12-4,CASTGGGGAAYNEQFF
TRBV7-9,CASSSSKTDTQYF
TRBV11-2,CASSFGTGNSGANVLTF
TRBV5-1,CASSLGPAVLTAYEQYF
TRBV10-3,CAISDGRETQYF
TRBV7-3,CASSITGRSGANVLTF
TRBV20-1,CSAWNEGSRNQETQYF
TRBV5-6,CASSPGPAKGYTF
TRBV10-3,CAISFGVSNQGAEGYTF
TRBV10-1,CASSLPHGEAFF
TRBV5-1,CASSQPSVDNEQFF
TRBV6-2/TRBV6-3,CATRGPPSVEQYF
TRBV10-3,CAISGQGRTDTQYF
TRBV20-1,CSAGTSVDTQYF